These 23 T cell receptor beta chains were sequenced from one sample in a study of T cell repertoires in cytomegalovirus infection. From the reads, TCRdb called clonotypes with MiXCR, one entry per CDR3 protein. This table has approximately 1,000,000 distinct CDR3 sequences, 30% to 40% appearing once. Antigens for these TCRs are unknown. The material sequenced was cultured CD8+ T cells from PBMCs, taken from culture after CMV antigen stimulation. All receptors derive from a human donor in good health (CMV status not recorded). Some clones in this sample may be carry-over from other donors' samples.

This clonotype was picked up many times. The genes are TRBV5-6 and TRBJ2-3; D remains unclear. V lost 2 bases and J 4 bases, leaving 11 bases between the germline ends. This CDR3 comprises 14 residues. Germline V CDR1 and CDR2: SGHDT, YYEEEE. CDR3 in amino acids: CASSLGRPADTQYF. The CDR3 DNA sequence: TGTGCCAGCAGCTTAGGCAGGCCCGCAGATACGCAGTATTTT. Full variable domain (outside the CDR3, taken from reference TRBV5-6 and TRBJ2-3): DAGVTQSPTHLIKTRGQQVTLRCSPKSGHDTVSWYQQALGQGPQFIFQYYEEEERQRGNFPDRFSGHQFPNYSSELNVNALLLGDSALYLCASSLGRPADTQYFGPGTRLTVL.

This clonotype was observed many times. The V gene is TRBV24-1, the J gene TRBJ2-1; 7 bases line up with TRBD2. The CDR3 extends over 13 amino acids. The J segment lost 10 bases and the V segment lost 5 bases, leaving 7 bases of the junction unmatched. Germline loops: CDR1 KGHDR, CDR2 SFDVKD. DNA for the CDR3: TGTGCCACCAGTGCCTCCCCGCGGGAGGAGCAGTTCTTC. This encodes CATSASPREEQFF.

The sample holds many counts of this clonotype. CDR3 sequence reads: CASSTLAGDSTGELFF. The DNA for the CDR3 is TGTGCCAGCAGTACCTTAGCGGGGGATAGCACCGGGGAGCTGTTTTTT. The V call is TRBV7-2, the J call TRBJ2-2; 9 bases map to TRBD2. Germline assignment: CDR1 SGHTA and CDR2 FQGNSA. There are 16 residues in the CDR3. With 6 bases clipped from V and 4 bases from J, the junction kept 9 bases outside the gene matches.

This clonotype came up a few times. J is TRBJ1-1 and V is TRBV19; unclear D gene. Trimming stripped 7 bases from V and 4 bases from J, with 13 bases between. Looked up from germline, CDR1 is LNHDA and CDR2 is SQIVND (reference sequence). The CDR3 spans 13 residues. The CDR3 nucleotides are TGTGCCAGTATCGGACGGTCAATCACTGAAGCTTTCTTT. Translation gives CASIGRSITEAFF.

CDR3 sequence (DNA): TGTGCCAGCAGTTACAACAGCGCCTACGAGCAGTACTTC. Encoded protein: CASSYNSAYEQYF. The chain is built from TRBV6-5 and TRBJ2-7, with no clear D. The germline CDR1 and CDR2 sequences are MNHEY and SVGAGI. V lost 2 bases and J 2 bases, leaving 7 bases between the germline ends. The CDR3 is made up of 13 amino acids.

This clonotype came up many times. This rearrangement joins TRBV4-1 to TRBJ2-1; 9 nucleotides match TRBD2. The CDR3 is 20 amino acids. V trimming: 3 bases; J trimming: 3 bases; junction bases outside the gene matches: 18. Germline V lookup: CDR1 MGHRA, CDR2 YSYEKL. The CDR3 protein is CASSQFSPLAGALVYNEQFF. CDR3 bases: TGCGCCAGCAGCCAGTTTTCCCCCTTAGCGGGGGCCCTAGTCTACAATGAGCAGTTCTTC.

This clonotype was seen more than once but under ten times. CDR3 protein: CASSQGVAGSTDTQYF. Here the CDR3 DNA reads TGCGCCAGCAGCCAAGGTGTAGCGGGGAGCACAGATACGCAGTATTTT. This chain connects TRBV4-3 to TRBJ2-3; 8 nucleotides align to TRBD2. The germline V gene has CDR1 LGHNA and CDR2 YSLEER. V dropped 1 base and J dropped 0; count of bases not matched to a gene: 3. The CDR3 runs to 16 residues.

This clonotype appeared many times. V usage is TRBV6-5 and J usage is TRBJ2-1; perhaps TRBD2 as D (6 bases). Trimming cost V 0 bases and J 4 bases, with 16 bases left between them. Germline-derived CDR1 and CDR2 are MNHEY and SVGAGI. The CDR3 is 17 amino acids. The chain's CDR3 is CASSYSTAPGTYNEQFF. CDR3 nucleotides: TGTGCCAGCAGTTACTCAACAGCCCCAGGGACTTACAATGAGCAGTTCTTC.

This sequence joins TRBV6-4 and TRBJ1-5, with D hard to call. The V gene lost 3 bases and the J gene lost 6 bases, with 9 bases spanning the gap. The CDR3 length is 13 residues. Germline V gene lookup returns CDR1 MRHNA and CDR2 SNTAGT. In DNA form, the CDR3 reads TGTGCCAGCAGTGAGAGCGCGGGTCAGCCCCAGCATTTT. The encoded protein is CASSESAGQPQHF.

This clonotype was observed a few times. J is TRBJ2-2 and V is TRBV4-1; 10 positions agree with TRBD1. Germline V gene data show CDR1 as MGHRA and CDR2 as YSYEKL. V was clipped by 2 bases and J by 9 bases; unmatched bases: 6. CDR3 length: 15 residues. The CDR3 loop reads CASSQWDRGDRELFF. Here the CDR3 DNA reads TGCGCCAGCAGCCAATGGGACAGGGGAGATCGGGAGCTGTTTTTT.

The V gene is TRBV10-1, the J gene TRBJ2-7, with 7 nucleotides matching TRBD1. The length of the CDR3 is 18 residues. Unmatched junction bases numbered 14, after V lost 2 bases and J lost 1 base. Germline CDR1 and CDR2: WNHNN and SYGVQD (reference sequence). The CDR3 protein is CASSEPFADGTASYEQYF. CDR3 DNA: TGCGCCAGCAGTGAGCCGTTTGCCGACGGGACAGCTTCCTACGAGCAGTACTTC.

Here the CDR3 reads CASRGTSGVHEQFF. The CDR3 DNA follows: TGTGCCAGCAGGGGGACTAGCGGGGTACATGAGCAGTTCTTC. The chain is built from TRBV2 and TRBJ2-1, with 13 bases that match TRBD2. The V gene's germline CDR1 is SNHLY and CDR2 FYNNEI. Losses at the gene ends were 6 bases for V and 8 bases for J; bases not matched to a gene: 4. The CDR3 consists of 14 residues. The full variable domain, completed using reference TRBV2 and TRBJ2-1, is EPEVTQTPSHQVTQMGQEVILRCVPISNHLYFYWYRQILGQKVEFLVSFYNNEISEKSEIFDDQFSVERPDGSNFTLKIRSTKLEDSAMYFCASRGTSGVHEQFFGPGTRLTVL.

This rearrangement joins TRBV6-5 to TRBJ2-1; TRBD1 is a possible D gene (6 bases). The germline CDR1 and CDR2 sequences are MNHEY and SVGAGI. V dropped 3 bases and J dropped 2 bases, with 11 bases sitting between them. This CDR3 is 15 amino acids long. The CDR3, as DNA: TGTGCCAGCAGTTATTCCCGGGACACCTACAATGAGCAGTTCTTC. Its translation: CASSYSRDTYNEQFF.

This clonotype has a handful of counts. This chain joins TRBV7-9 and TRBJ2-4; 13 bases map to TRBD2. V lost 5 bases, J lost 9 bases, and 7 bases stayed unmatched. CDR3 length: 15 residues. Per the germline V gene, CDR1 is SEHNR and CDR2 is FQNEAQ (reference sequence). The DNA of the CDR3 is TGTGCCAGCAGCCAGGGACTAGCGGGGCTGAGCATTCAGTACTTC. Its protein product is CASSQGLAGLSIQYF.

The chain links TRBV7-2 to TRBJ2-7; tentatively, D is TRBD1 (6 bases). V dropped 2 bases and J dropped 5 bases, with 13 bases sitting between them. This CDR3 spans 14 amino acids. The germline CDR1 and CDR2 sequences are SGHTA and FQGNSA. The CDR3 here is CASSLSGGKNEQYF. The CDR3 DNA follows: TGTGCCAGCAGCTTATCTGGGGGCAAGAACGAGCAGTACTTC. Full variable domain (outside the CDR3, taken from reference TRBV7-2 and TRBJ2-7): GAGVSQSPSNKVTEKGKDVELRCDPISGHTALYWYRQSLGQGLEFLIYFQGNSAPDKSGLPSDRFSAERTGGSVSTLTIQRTQQEDSAVYLCASSLSGGKNEQYFGPGTRLTVT.

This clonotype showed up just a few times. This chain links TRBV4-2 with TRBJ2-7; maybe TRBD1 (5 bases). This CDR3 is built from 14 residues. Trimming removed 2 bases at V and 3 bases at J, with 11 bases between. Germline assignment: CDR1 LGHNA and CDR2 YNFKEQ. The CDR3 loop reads CASSQRTWDYEQYV. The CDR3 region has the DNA TGTGCCAGCAGCCAAAGGACATGGGACTACGAGCAGTACGTC.

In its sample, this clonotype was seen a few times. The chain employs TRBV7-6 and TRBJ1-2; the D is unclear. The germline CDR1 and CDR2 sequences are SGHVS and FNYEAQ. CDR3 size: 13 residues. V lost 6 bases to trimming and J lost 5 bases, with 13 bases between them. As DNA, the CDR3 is TGTGCCAGCAGGGATAGGGTGAGGTATGGCTACACCTTC. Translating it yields CASRDRVRYGYTF.

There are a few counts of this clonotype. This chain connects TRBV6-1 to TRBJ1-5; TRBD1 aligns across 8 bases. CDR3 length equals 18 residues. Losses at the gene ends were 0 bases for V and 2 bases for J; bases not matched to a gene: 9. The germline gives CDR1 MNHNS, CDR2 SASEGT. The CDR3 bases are TGTGCCAGCAGTGAAGCGAGACAGGGGAGGGTTGGCAATCAGCCCCAGCATTTT. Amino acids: CASSEARQGRVGNQPQHF.

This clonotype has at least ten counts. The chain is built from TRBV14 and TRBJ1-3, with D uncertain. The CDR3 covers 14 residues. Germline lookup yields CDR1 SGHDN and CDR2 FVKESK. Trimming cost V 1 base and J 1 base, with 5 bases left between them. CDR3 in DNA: TGTGCCAGCAGCCAAGGAACGTCTGGAAACACCATATATTTT. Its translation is CASSQGTSGNTIYF.

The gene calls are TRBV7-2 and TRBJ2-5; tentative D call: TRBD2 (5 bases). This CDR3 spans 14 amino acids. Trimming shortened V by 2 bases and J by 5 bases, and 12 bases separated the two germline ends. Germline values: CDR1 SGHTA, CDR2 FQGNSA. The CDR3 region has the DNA TGTGCCAGCAGCTTAAACCGGGGTGCGGAGACCCAGTACTTC. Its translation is CASSLNRGAETQYF.

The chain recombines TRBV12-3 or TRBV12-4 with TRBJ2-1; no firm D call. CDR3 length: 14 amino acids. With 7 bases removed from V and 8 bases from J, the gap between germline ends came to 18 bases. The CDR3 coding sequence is TGTGCCAGCACCCCTCGACCCTATGGCGATGAGCAGTTCTTC. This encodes CASTPRPYGDEQFF.

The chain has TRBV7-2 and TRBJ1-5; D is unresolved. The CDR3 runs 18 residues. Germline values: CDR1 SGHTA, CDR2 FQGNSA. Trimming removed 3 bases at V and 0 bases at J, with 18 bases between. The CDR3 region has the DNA TGTGCCAGCAGCTTTGCCCGGACCACCCCATATAGCAATCAGCCCCAGCATTTT. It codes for CASSFARTTPYSNQPQHF.

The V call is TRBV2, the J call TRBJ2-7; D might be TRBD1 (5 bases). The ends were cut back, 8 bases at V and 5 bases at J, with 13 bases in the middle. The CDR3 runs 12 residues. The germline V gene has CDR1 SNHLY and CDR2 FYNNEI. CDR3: CASLDTPHEQYF. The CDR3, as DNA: TGTGCCAGCCTGGACACCCCCCACGAGCAGTACTTC.